The entry that follows covers one TCR beta chain sequence. Its antigen is unknown. This entry belongs to a study of shared clonotypes between healthy human individuals. Whole-study results and caveats: Across a handful of donors, naive CD4 shared around 5%, naive CD8 over 3%, memory CD4 roughly 2.3%, memory CD8 roughly 0.37%.

Repertoires were generated with immunoSEQ multiplex PCR, while TCRdb's copy carries only in-frame clones and drops some. Of some 1,400,000 clones listed, 95% to 97% are singletons. Trimming removed 3 bases at V and 1 base at J, with 6 bases between. Germline V gene lookup returns CDR1 WNHNN and CDR2 SYGVQD (reference sequence). CDR3 size: 13 residues. Sequencing was performed on naive CD4+ T cells sorted from blood. Subset reported: CD45RA+ positively selected. This sequence joins TRBV10-1 and TRBJ1-1; D not resolved. This sequence originates from a man younger than 40 in good health. The CDR3 DNA sequence: TGCGCCAGCAGTGAACAAGGGAACACTGAAGCTTTCTTT. Its translation is CASSEQGNTEAFF.